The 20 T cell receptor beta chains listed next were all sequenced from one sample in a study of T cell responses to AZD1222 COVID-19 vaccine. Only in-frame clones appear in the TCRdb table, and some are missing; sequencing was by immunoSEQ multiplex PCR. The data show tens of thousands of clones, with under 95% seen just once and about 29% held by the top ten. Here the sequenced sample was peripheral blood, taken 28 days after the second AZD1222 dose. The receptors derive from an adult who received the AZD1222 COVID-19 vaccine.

CDR3 sequence reads: CASLGLGGSTDTQYF. The DNA for the CDR3 is TGTGCCAGCCTAGGTCTTGGGGGATCCACAGATACGCAGTATTTT. This chain links TRBV2 with TRBJ2-3; D tentatively fits TRBD1 or TRBD2 (5 bases each). There are 15 residues in the CDR3. V was trimmed by 8 bases and J by 2 bases, leaving 17 bases between them. Germline CDR1 SNHLY, CDR2 FYNNEI.

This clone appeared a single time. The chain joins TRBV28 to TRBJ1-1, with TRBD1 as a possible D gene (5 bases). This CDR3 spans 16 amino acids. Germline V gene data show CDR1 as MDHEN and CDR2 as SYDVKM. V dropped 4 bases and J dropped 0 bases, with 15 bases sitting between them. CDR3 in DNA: TGTGCCAGCAGTTCAAGAAGGGGATTATTGAACACTGAAGCTTTCTTT. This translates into CASSSRRGLLNTEAFF.

CDR3 sequence (DNA): TGTGCCAGCAGCCTCGGACAGGGAGCTAACTATGGCTACACCTTC. It codes for CASSLGQGANYGYTF. The chain carries TRBV9 and TRBJ1-2; TRBD1 matches 8 bases. CDR3 length: 15 amino acids. Germline V CDR1 and CDR2: SGDLS, YYNGEE. Trimming at V came to 4 bases and at J to 0 bases, leaving 5 bases not matched to a gene.

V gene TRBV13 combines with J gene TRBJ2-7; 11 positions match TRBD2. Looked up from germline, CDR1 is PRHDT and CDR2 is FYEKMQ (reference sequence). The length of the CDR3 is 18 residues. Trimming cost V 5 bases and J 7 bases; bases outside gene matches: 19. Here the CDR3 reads CASSHIPSRLAGPREQYF. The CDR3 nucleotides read TGTGCCAGCAGCCACATCCCTTCAAGACTAGCGGGACCGCGGGAGCAGTACTTC.

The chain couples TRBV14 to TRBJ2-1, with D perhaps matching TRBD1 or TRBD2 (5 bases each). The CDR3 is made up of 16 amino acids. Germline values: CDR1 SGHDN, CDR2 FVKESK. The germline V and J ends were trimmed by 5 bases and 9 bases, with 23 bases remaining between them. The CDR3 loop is CASSSWPGPDFGEQFF. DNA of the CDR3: TGTGCCAGCAGCTCATGGCCGGGGCCGGATTTTGGTGAGCAGTTCTTC.

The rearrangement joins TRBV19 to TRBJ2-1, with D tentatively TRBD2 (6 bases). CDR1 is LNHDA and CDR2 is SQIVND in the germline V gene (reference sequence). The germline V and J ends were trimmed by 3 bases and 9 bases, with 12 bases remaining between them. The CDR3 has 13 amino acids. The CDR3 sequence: CASSMKPGVEQFF. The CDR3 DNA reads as TGTGCCAGTAGTATGAAGCCGGGAGTTGAGCAGTTCTTC.

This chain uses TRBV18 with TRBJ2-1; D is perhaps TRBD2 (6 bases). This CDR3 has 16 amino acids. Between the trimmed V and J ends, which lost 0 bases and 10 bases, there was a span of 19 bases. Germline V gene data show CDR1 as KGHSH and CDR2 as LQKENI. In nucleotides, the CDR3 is TGTGCCAGCTCACCACCGCAACTAGCCAGCGCTGGGGAGCAGTTCTTC. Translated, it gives CASSPPQLASAGEQFF.

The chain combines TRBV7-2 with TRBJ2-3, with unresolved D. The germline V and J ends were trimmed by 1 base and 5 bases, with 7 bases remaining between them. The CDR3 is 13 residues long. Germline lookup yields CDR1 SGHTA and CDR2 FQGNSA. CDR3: CASSLGFGDTQYF. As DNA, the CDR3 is TGTGCCAGCAGCTTAGGCTTCGGAGATACGCAGTATTTT.

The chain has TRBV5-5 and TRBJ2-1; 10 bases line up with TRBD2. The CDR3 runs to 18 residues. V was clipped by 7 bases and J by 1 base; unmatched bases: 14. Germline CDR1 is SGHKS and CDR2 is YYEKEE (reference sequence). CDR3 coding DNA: TGTGCCAGCTCACAATTTAGCGGGAGGCCACTATCCTACAATGAGCAGTTCTTC. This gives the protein CASSQFSGRPLSYNEQFF.

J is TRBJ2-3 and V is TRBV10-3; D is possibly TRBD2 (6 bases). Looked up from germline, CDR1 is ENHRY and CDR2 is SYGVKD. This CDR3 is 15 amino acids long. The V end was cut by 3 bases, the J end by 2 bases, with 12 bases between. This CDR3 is CAISEPGLNTDTQYF. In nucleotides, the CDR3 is TGTGCCATCAGTGAACCGGGACTCAACACAGATACGCAGTATTTT.

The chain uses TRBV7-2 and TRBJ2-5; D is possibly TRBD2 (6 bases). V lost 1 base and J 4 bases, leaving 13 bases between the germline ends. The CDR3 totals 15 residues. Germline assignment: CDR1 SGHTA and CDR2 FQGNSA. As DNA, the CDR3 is TGTGCCAGCAGCTTAGGGGGGGAGTTGTCAGAGACCCAGTACTTC. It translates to CASSLGGELSETQYF.

Written as DNA, the CDR3 is TGTGCCAGCAGCCCCTGGCCAGGAAGTCCGCCCCAGCATTTT. Its translation is CASSPWPGSPPQHF. The chain employs TRBV7-9 and TRBJ1-5; the D is unclear. This CDR3 spans 14 amino acids. CDR1 and CDR2 (germline): SEHNR, FQNEAQ (reference sequence). Trimming took 5 bases from V and 9 from J, leaving 17 bases between them.

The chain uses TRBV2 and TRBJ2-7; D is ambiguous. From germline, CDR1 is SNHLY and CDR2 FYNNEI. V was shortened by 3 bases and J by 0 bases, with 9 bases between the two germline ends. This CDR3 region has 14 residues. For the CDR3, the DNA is TGTGCCAGCAGTGATGGTCTATACTCCTACGAGCAGTACTTC. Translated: CASSDGLYSYEQYF.

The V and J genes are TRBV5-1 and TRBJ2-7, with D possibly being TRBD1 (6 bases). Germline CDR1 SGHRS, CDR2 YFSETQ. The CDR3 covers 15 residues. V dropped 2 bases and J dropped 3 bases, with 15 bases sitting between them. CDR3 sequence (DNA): TGCGCCAGCAGCTTAGACCGGGACAAGGACTACGAGCAGTACTTC. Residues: CASSLDRDKDYEQYF.

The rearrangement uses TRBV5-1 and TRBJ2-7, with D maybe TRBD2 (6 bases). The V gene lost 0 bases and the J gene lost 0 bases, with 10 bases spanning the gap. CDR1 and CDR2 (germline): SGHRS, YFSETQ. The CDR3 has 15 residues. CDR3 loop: CASSLDGGSSYEQYF. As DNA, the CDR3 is TGCGCCAGCAGCTTGGATGGGGGGTCCTCCTACGAGCAGTACTTC.

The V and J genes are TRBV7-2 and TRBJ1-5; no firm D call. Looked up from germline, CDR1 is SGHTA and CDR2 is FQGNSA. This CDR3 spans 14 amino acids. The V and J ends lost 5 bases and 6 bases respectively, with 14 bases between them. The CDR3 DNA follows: TGTGCCAGCAGCCGCCGAGGAGGAGGTCAGCCCCAGCATTTT. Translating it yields CASSRRGGGQPQHF.

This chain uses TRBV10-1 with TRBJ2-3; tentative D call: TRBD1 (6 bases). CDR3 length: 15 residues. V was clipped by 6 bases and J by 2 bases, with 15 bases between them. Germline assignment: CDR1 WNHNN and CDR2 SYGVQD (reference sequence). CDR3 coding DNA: TGCGCCAGCAGCCCTAGGGGACAACCCACAGATACGCAGTATTTT. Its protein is CASSPRGQPTDTQYF.

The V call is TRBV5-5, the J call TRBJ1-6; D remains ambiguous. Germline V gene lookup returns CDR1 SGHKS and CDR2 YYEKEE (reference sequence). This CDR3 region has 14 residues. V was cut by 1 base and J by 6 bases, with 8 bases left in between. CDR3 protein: CASSLYFGNSPLHF. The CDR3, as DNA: TGTGCCAGCAGCTTGTATTTCGGTAATTCACCCCTCCACTTT. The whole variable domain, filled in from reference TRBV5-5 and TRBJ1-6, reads DAGVTQSPTHLIKTRGQQVTLRCSPISGHKSVSWYQQVLGQGPQFIFQYYEKEERGRGNFPDRFSARQFPNYSSELNVNALLLGDSALYLCASSLYFGNSPLHFGNGTRLTVT.

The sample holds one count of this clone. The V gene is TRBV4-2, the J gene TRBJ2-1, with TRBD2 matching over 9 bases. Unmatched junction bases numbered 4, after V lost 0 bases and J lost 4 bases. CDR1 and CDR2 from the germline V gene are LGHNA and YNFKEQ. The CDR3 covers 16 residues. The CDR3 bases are TGTGCCAGCAGCCAAGATAATAGCGGGGGTTACAATGAGCAGTTCTTC. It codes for CASSQDNSGGYNEQFF.

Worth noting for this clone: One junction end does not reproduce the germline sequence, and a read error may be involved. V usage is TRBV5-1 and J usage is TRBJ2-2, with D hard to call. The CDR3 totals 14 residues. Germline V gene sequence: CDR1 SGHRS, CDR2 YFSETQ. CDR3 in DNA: TGCGCCAGCAGGGGCTACCCGAACGCCGGGGAGCTGTTTTTT. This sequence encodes CASRGYPNAGELFF.